One and the same sample provided the 9 T cell receptor beta chains below, sequenced in a study of T cells in localized non-small cell lung cancer. Profiling relied on immunoSEQ multiplex PCR, and the TCRdb table lists in-frame clones only, not all of them. Of roughly 26,000 clones in the sample, approximately 89% were seen once. This specimen was peripheral blood, taken before any cancer treatment. The receptors shown here come from an older female donor with stage II squamous cell lung carcinoma.

The chain uses TRBV19 and TRBJ2-1; 14 positions match TRBD2. Per the germline V gene, CDR1 is LNHDA and CDR2 is SQIVND (reference sequence). This CDR3 region has 15 residues. V lost 5 bases and J lost 10; bases outside the gene matches: 7. The DNA for the CDR3 is TGTGCCAGTAGTCCGGGACTAGCGGGAGCCAAGGAGCAGTTCTTC. Its protein is CASSPGLAGAKEQFF.

The chain has TRBV5-1 and TRBJ1-3; 7 positions match TRBD1. The germline V gene encodes CDR1 SGHRS and CDR2 YFSETQ. The CDR3 covers 16 residues. J lost 3 bases, V lost 0 bases, and 6 bases had no gene match. The CDR3 sequence is CASSLGQGGFGNTIYF. As DNA, the CDR3 is TGCGCCAGCAGCTTGGGACAGGGTGGATTTGGAAACACCATATATTTT. Variable domain in full (rest from reference TRBV5-1 and TRBJ1-3): KAGVTQTPRYLIKTRGQQVTLSCSPISGHRSVSWYQQTPGQGLQFLFEYFSETQRNKGNFPGRFSGRQFSNSRSEMNVSTLELGDSALYLCASSLGQGGFGNTIYFGEGSWLTVV.

The chain joins TRBV27 to TRBJ1-2; D remains ambiguous. This CDR3 has 14 residues. Looked up from germline, CDR1 is MNHEY and CDR2 is SMNVEV (reference sequence). Trimming removed 5 bases at V and 2 bases at J, with 12 bases between. This CDR3 is CASSPQEGNYGYTF. The DNA for the CDR3 is TGTGCCAGCAGTCCACAAGAGGGAAACTATGGCTACACCTTC.

This rearrangement joins TRBV28 to TRBJ1-5; 7 bases match TRBD1. V lost 4 bases and J lost 0; bases outside the gene matches: 3. The CDR3 contains 15 residues. Per germline, CDR1 MDHEN and CDR2 SYDVKM. CDR3 region: CASSSTGVSNQPQHF. The CDR3 DNA reads TGTGCCAGCAGTTCTACAGGGGTTAGCAATCAGCCCCAGCATTTT.

This chain links TRBV4-1 with TRBJ2-7, with a possible D match to TRBD1 (6 bases). This CDR3 is 16 amino acids long. Germline CDR1 is MGHRA and CDR2 is YSYEKL. V gave up 3 bases and J gave up 1 base, with 16 bases separating them. Written as DNA, the CDR3 is TGCGCCAGCAGCCAGACGTCGACAGGTCTTTCCTACGAGCAGTACTTC. Its protein is CASSQTSTGLSYEQYF.

The chain carries TRBV5-8 and TRBJ2-5, with D hard to call. V was cut by 1 base and J by 5 bases, with 3 bases left in between. The CDR3 totals 11 residues. Germline loops: CDR1 SGHTS, CDR2 YDEGEE. DNA of the CDR3: TGTGCCAGCAGCTTGACTGAGACCCAGTACTTC. Translated, it gives CASSLTETQYF.

The V call is TRBV7-3, the J call TRBJ1-6; 7 nucleotides match TRBD1. Trimming took 5 bases from V and 6 from J; bases not matched to a gene: 4. The CDR3 is 14 residues long. The germline gives CDR1 SGHTA, CDR2 FQGTGA. The CDR3 nucleotides read TGTGCCAGCAGCGTACAGGGGCTTAATTCACCCCTCCACTTT. Protein product: CASSVQGLNSPLHF.

The chain employs TRBV9 and TRBJ2-1; TRBD2 matches 11 bases. There are 16 residues in the CDR3. After removal of 0 bases from V and 10 bases from J, the junction contained 9 bases not matched to a gene. CDR1 and CDR2 (germline): SGDLS, YYNGEE. This CDR3 reads CASSVALAGGTREQFF. In DNA form, the CDR3 reads TGTGCCAGCAGCGTAGCTCTAGCGGGAGGAACAAGGGAGCAGTTCTTC. The entire variable domain, with the rest obtained from reference TRBV9 and TRBJ2-1, is as follows: DSGVTQTPKHLITATGQRVTLRCSPRSGDLSVYWYQQSLDQGLQFLIQYYNGEERAKGNILERFSAQQFPDLHSELNLSSLELGDSALYFCASSVALAGGTREQFFGPGTRLTVL.

The chain is built from TRBV6-4 and TRBJ1-2; a weak D match, TRBD1 (5 bases). V was clipped by 8 bases and J by 7 bases, with 26 bases between them. Germline loops: CDR1 MRHNA, CDR2 SNTAGT. The CDR3 has 16 residues. This CDR3 reads CASARHPQDSPSGYTF. The CDR3 region has the DNA TGTGCCAGCGCTCGCCACCCCCAAGACAGCCCCAGTGGCTACACCTTC.